This TCR beta chain is drawn from a study of Ad26.COV2.S vaccination and SARS-CoV-2 variants. The assay was immunoSEQ multiplex PCR, and TCRdb's table has in-frame clones only and misses some. Counted here are about 400,000 clones, 83% occurring once; the ten biggest clones make up more than 7%. Treatment given: some 20 received Ad26.COV2.S at low or high dose, single or two shots; several received placebo; per-sample allocation not given. Samples analyzed were those drawn on day 63 after the first vaccine or placebo injection. The V gene lost 0 bases and the J gene lost 3 bases, with 16 bases spanning the gap. This CDR3 spans 17 amino acids. Germline lookup yields CDR1 SGDLS and CDR2 YYNGEE.

This clonotype was obtained from a person aged 18-65 years who received the Ad26.COV2.S COVID-19 vaccine or a placebo. Sequencing used peripheral blood, obtained in a trial of Ad26.COV2.S vaccine versus placebo. The chain links TRBV9 to TRBJ1-3, with a possible D match to TRBD1 (6 bases). DNA for the CDR3: TGTGCCAGCAGCGTAGATCTAGCGGGGGCAGGTGGAAACACCATATATTTT. This sequence encodes CASSVDLAGAGGNTIYF.